The present TCR beta chain was sequenced within a study of T cells expressing NK-cell markers. Whole-study context: Beta-chain profiling covered CD3+CD56+NKG2C+, CD3+CD56+NKG2C- and CD3+CD56-NKG2C+ sorted subsets.

The CDR3 is 13 amino acids. Germline loops: CDR1 LGHDT, CDR2 YNNKEL (reference sequence). TCRdb processed the 5' RACE reads again and assigns one entry to each CDR3 protein, with no DNA. The sample holds under 200,000 distinct CDR3 sequences. The sample was blood T cells: a sorted CD56 or NKG2C T cell subset, CD4+ or CD8+ T cells, or bulk PBMC T cells (not recorded which). This receptor was taken from a woman between 18 and 69 years old in good health. The V call is TRBV3-1, the J call TRBJ2-5; TCRdb's assignment of TRBD1 cannot be checked, as there is no DNA. The CDR3 sequence is CATTNLDRETQYF.